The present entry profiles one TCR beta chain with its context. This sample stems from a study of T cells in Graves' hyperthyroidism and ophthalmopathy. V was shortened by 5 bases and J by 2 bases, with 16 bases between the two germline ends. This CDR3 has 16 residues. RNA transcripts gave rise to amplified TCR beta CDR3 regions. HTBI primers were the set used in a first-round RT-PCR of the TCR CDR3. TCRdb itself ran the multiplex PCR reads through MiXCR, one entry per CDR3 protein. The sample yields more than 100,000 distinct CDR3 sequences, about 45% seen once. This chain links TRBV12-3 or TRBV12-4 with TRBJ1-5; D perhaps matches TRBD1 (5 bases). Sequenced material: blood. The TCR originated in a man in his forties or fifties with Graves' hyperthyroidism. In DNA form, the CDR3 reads TGTGCCAGCAGTCCTCGGGGCAGGGATGGCAATCAGCCCCAGCATTTT. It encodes CASSPRGRDGNQPQHF.